The 13 T cell receptor beta chains below all came from one sample that was sequenced in a study of PD-1 blockade in classical Hodgkin lymphoma. The time point: cycle 4 day 1 (C4D1), after six to seven weeks of nivolumab. In every patient, relapse followed autologous stem cell transplantation, while exposure to brentuximab vedotin differed. Measured with immunoSEQ multiplex PCR; TCRdb has only the in-frame clones, and not every one. This table holds 20,000 to 25,000 clones, 60% to 80% found once. The material was peripheral blood mononuclear cells (PBMCs), obtained before the fourth cycle of nivolumab. Receptors originate from a human donor with classical Hodgkin lymphoma.

There are a few counts of this clone. This rearrangement joins TRBV5-4 to TRBJ2-1, with 8 bases matching TRBD2. The J segment lost 5 bases and the V segment lost 3 bases, leaving 4 bases of the junction unmatched. There are 14 residues in the CDR3. Germline-derived CDR1 and CDR2 are SGHNT and YYREEE (reference sequence). The CDR3 loop is CASSYSGIHNEQFF. The CDR3 nucleotides are TGTGCCAGCAGCTATAGCGGGATCCACAATGAGCAGTTCTTC.

In this sample, this clone turned up once. The chain is built from TRBV10-3 and TRBJ1-2; 7 bases match TRBD1. Germline CDR1 is ENHRY and CDR2 is SYGVKD. The CDR3 has 12 amino acids. V shed 7 bases, J shed 7 bases, and the junction held 6 bases outside the gene matches. In DNA form, the CDR3 reads TGTGCCATCAAACCGCAGGGGGTTGGCTACACCTTC. This encodes CAIKPQGVGYTF.

This clone occurred a few times. The V and J genes are TRBV10-3 and TRBJ2-7; 7 nucleotides line up with TRBD1. CDR1 ENHRY and CDR2 SYGVKD come from the germline V gene. V trimming: 5 bases; J trimming: 4 bases; junction bases outside the gene matches: 8. The CDR3 covers 14 residues. In nucleotides, the CDR3 is TGTGCCATCAGTCCGACAGGGATGTCGTACGAGCAGTACTTC. Its translation is CAISPTGMSYEQYF.

The chain couples TRBV28 to TRBJ1-5; D is uncertain. The germline V and J ends were trimmed by 5 bases and 7 bases, with 15 bases remaining between them. Looked up from germline, CDR1 is MDHEN and CDR2 is SYDVKM. This CDR3 region has 14 residues. For the CDR3, the DNA is TGTGCCAGCAGTGCGGCCGGGGAAGGCCAGCCCCAGCATTTT. It is translated as CASSAAGEGQPQHF.

The V call is TRBV10-3, the J call TRBJ2-5; TRBD1 matches 7 bases. The CDR3 sequence is 14 residues long. Germline V gene lookup returns CDR1 ENHRY and CDR2 SYGVKD. The V gene end was trimmed by 2 bases and the J gene end by 3 bases; junction bases not matched to a gene: 3. The CDR3 is CAISELDREETQYF. For the CDR3, the DNA is TGTGCCATCAGTGAGCTCGACAGGGAAGAGACCCAGTACTTC.

This chain links TRBV15 with TRBJ2-1; D remains ambiguous. The CDR3 is 14 residues long. V was clipped by 5 bases and J by 0 bases, with 8 bases between them. Germline CDR1 LNHNV, CDR2 YYDKDF (reference sequence). CDR3 sequence reads: CATSGRSSYNEQFF. The CDR3 DNA reads TGTGCCACCAGCGGGCGGAGCTCCTACAATGAGCAGTTCTTC.

V usage is TRBV18 and J usage is TRBJ2-2; a weak D match, TRBD2 (6 bases). Germline CDR1 KGHSH, CDR2 LQKENI. Trimming pared 3 bases from V and 8 bases from J, leaving 19 bases between. The CDR3 sequence is 16 residues long. In DNA form, the CDR3 reads TGTGCCAGCTCACCGTCCCGGGACTTGGTAGTGGGGGAGCTGTTTTTT. Translation: CASSPSRDLVVGELFF.

This chain links TRBV4-2 with TRBJ2-1; D may be TRBD1 (6 bases). Germline CDR1 and CDR2: LGHNA and YNFKEQ. The V end was cut by 1 base, the J end by 8 bases, with 15 bases between. The CDR3 loop spans 15 amino acids. CDR3 in amino acids: CASSQGRGGRDEQFF. In DNA form, the CDR3 reads TGTGCCAGCAGCCAAGGTCGAGGGGGTCGTGATGAGCAGTTCTTC.

The chain links TRBV4-3 to TRBJ2-7; D is unresolved. The ends were cut back, 0 bases at V and 7 bases at J, with 13 bases in the middle. The CDR3 sequence is 14 residues long. Germline V gene data show CDR1 as LGHNA and CDR2 as YSLEER. The CDR3 DNA reads as TGCGCCAGCAGCCAAGACACCCTTCTAGGGGAGCAGTACTTC. It codes for CASSQDTLLGEQYF.

The rearrangement links TRBV5-8 to TRBJ1-5; D not certain. Germline values: CDR1 SGHTS, CDR2 YDEGEE. The length of the CDR3 is 15 residues. V gave up 1 base and J gave up 0 bases, with 8 bases separating them. Here the CDR3 reads CASSLFGDSNQPQHF. DNA for the CDR3: TGTGCCAGCAGCTTGTTTGGGGATAGCAATCAGCCCCAGCATTTT. The whole variable domain, filled in from reference TRBV5-8 and TRBJ1-5, reads EAGVTQSPTHLIKTRGQQATLRCSPISGHTSVYWYQQALGLGLQFLLWYDEGEERNRGNFPPRFSGRQFPNYSSELNVNALELEDSALYLCASSLFGDSNQPQHFGDGTRLSIL.

V is TRBV11-3 and J is TRBJ1-3; a weak D match, TRBD1 (5 bases). Germline V gene data show CDR1 as SGHNT and CDR2 as YENEEA. The CDR3 has 14 residues. Trimming took 2 bases from V and 4 from J, leaving 9 bases between them. CDR3 protein: CASSLRGGGNTIYF. As DNA, the CDR3 is TGTGCCAGCAGCTTAAGGGGAGGCGGAAACACCATATATTTT.

The chain joins TRBV6-5 to TRBJ2-3; D possibly corresponds to TRBD1 (5 bases). Germline assignment: CDR1 MNHEY and CDR2 SVGAGI. The V and J ends lost 0 bases and 6 bases respectively, with 10 bases between them. This CDR3 contains 14 residues. In DNA, the CDR3 is TGTGCCAGCAGTTACTCGGGGCCCGGGGATACGCAGTATTTT. Translating it yields CASSYSGPGDTQYF.

The rearrangement joins TRBV5-1 to TRBJ2-4; TRBD1 matches at 8 bases. From germline, CDR1 is SGHRS and CDR2 YFSETQ. This CDR3 has 19 amino acids. Trimming removed 1 base from V and 2 bases from J; junction bases left unmatched: 14. CDR3 residues: CASSLSFRGQGATKNIQYF. The CDR3 DNA reads TGCGCCAGCAGCTTGTCTTTCAGGGGGCAGGGTGCGACCAAAAACATTCAGTACTTC. Looking up the rest from reference TRBV5-1 and TRBJ2-4 gives the full variable domain: KAGVTQTPRYLIKTRGQQVTLSCSPISGHRSVSWYQQTPGQGLQFLFEYFSETQRNKGNFPGRFSGRQFSNSRSEMNVSTLELGDSALYLCASSLSFRGQGATKNIQYFGAGTRLSVL.